These T cell receptor beta chains were read from a single sample in a study of blood T cell repertoires in COVID-19. The table came from immunoSEQ multiplex PCR; TCRdb's copy has only in-frame clones and leaves some out. The sample has roughly 250,000 clones; about 90% are singletons. The sample taken for sequencing was PBMCs or T cells enriched from blood (not recorded which). The receptors come from a young woman with acute COVID-19. Each CDR3 is given with its conserved first and last residue. D genes are given only for firm matches. Where a row states a size, it is once, few, many or the class of an expanded clone; other rows omit it.

>once|TRBJ1-5|NA|14|TRBV9
CASSVGGGSEPQHF
TGTGCCAGCAGCGTAGGGGGAGGGTCAGAGCCCCAGCATTTT
>NA|TRBJ2-7|TRBD1|15|TRBV6-5
CASSPGTGRTYEQYF
TGTGCCAGCAGCCCGGGGACAGGGAGAACCTACGAGCAGTACTTC
>NA|TRBJ2-2|TRBD1|13|TRBV10-1
CASSPDRAGELFF
TGCGCCAGCAGCCCGGACAGGGCGGGGGAGCTGTTTTTT
>NA|TRBJ1-2|TRBD1|14|TRBV6-4
CASTGGGTGYGYTF
TGTGCCAGCACCGGGGGAGGGACAGGCTATGGCTACACCTTC
>NA|TRBJ1-2|TRBD1|17|TRBV18
CASSPGTGKIGGYGYTF
TGTGCCAGCTCACCGGGGACAGGGAAAATCGGCGGCTATGGCTACACCTTC
>NA|TRBJ1-2|TRBD1|14|TRBV19
CASSVRDRGRGYTF
TGTGCCAGTAGTGTCCGGGACAGGGGGCGCGGCTACACCTTC
>few|TRBJ2-7|NA|13|TRBV12-3/TRBV12-4
CASSLEGSNEQYF
TGTGCCAGCAGTTTGGAGGGTTCCAACGAGCAGTACTTC
>few|TRBJ1-5|NA|15|TRBV28
CASSPGGEGNQPQHF
TGTGCCAGCAGTCCGGGTGGAGAGGGCAATCAGCCCCAGCATTTT
>few|TRBJ1-2|TRBD1|16|TRBV4-1
CASSQVGTGANYGYTF
TGCGCCAGCAGCCAAGTAGGGACAGGGGCTAACTATGGCTACACCTTC
>NA|TRBJ1-2|NA|19|TRBV6-2/TRBV6-3
CASSTFSGGTRGQPYGYTF
TGTGCCAGCAGTACATTTTCCGGTGGGACCAGGGGCCAACCTTATGGCTACACCTTC
>NA|TRBJ2-7|NA|11|TRBV19
CASINGDEQYF
TGTGCCAGTATTAACGGTGACGAGCAGTACTTC
>once|TRBJ1-2|NA|17|TRBV13
CASSFKTGYPRDYGYTF
TGTGCCAGCAGCTTTAAAACGGGCTACCCCAGGGACTATGGCTACACCTTC
>NA|TRBJ1-2|NA|12|TRBV29-1
CSVEAQGRGYTF
TGCAGCGTTGAAGCCCAGGGTCGGGGCTACACCTTC
>few|TRBJ1-2|NA|14|TRBV2
CASSESGSNYGYTF
TGTGCCAGCAGTGAGTCAGGCAGCAACTATGGCTACACCTTC
>NA|TRBJ1-2|NA|14|TRBV7-9
CVGQEVLARGGYTF
TGTGTCGGCCAAGAGGTTCTCGCGCGGGGCGGCTACACCTTC
>NA|TRBJ2-5|TRBD2|14|TRBV19
CASSGRAGKETQYF
TGTGCCAGTAGCGGGAGGGCAGGGAAAGAGACCCAGTACTTC
>NA|TRBJ2-1|NA|15|TRBV4-1
CASSQSAGTYNEQFF
TGCGCCAGCAGCCAATCGGCGGGGACCTACAATGAGCAGTTCTTC
>NA|TRBJ2-3|NA|13|TRBV7-3
CASSFWSTDTQYF
TGTGCCAGCAGCTTTTGGAGTACAGATACGCAGTATTTT
>NA|TRBJ2-5|NA|13|TRBV6-2/TRBV6-3
CASRPTTGKTQYF
TGTGCCAGCAGGCCTACTACGGGAAAGACCCAGTACTTC
>NA|TRBJ2-7|NA|15|TRBV27
CASSLRGHISYEQYF
TGTGCCAGCAGTTTAAGAGGGCACATCTCCTACGAGCAGTACTTC
>NA|TRBJ2-1|TRBD2|17|TRBV27
CASSLLGRGGTYNEQFF
TGTGCCAGCAGTTTACTAGGGCGGGGGGGCACCTACAATGAGCAGTTCTTC
>NA|TRBJ1-1|NA|15|TRBV19
CASSYGRGKGTEAFF
TGTGCCAGTTCATACGGCAGGGGAAAGGGCACTGAAGCTTTCTTT
>NA|TRBJ2-5|TRBD2|15|TRBV7-9
CASSDLAGIQETQYF
TGTGCCAGCAGCGACCTAGCGGGGATCCAAGAGACCCAGTACTTC
>NA|TRBJ2-3|TRBD1|16|TRBV5-1
CASSLGQGIRTDTQYF
TGCGCCAGCAGCTTGGGACAGGGGATTCGCACAGATACGCAGTATTTT
>NA|TRBJ1-1|NA|14|TRBV28
CASRLIVGGTEAFF
TGTGCCAGCAGACTAATCGTAGGGGGCACTGAAGCTTTCTTT
>NA|TRBJ1-1|NA|15|TRBV9
CASSVDRTDNTEAFF
TGTGCCAGCAGCGTAGATAGAACAGACAACACTGAAGCTTTCTTT
>NA|TRBJ2-7|TRBD2|14|TRBV6-2/TRBV6-3
CASSYSLAGTWQYF
TGTGCCAGCAGTTACTCCCTAGCGGGCACCTGGCAGTACTTC
>NA|TRBJ2-7|TRBD1|12|TRBV5-4
CASSFSGGEQYF
TGTGCCAGCAGTTTTTCAGGGGGCGAGCAGTACTTC
>few|TRBJ2-5|NA|12|TRBV24-1
CATSDLTGTQYF
TGTGCCACCAGTGATTTGACTGGGACCCAGTACTTC
>NA|TRBJ1-4|NA|14|TRBV24-1
CATSIDSTNEKLFF
TGTGCCACCAGTATAGATTCAACTAATGAAAAACTGTTTTTT
>NA|TRBJ2-5|TRBD1|14|TRBV6-5
CASRVQGGQETQYF
TGTGCCAGCAGGGTACAGGGGGGCCAAGAGACCCAGTACTTC
>once|TRBJ2-2|NA|11|TRBV11-2
CASNGVGELFF
TGTGCCAGCAACGGGGTGGGGGAGCTGTTTTTT
>few|TRBJ2-7|TRBD1|16|TRBV6-5
CASSYSRQGVSYEQYF
TGTGCCAGCAGTTACTCCCGACAGGGAGTTTCCTACGAGCAGTACTTC
>NA|TRBJ2-1|NA|14|TRBV5-5
CASSARLPNNEQFF
TGTGCCAGCAGCGCCAGGCTTCCTAACAATGAGCAGTTCTTC
>NA|TRBJ2-7|NA|16|TRBV28
CASSFGGAVSFYEQYF
TGTGCCAGCAGTTTTGGGGGGGCAGTGAGTTTCTACGAGCAGTACTTC
>NA|TRBJ1-2|NA|15|TRBV7-9
CASSLGIQDPYGYTF
TGTGCCAGCAGCTTAGGCATACAGGACCCCTATGGCTACACCTTC
>NA|TRBJ2-5|TRBD2|15|TRBV4-1
CASSQEGLAGSTQYF
TGCGCCAGCAGCCAAGAGGGACTAGCGGGGTCGACCCAGTACTTC
>NA|TRBJ1-2|NA|17|TRBV5-6
CASSLKPRGITNYGYTF
TGTGCCAGCAGCTTAAAGCCCCGAGGCATCACTAACTATGGCTACACCTTC
>NA|TRBJ1-6|NA|15|TRBV10-1
CASSADRTYNSPLHF
TGCGCCAGCAGTGCTGACAGAACCTATAATTCACCCCTCCACTTT
>NA|TRBJ2-1|TRBD2|17|TRBV3-1/TRBV3-2
CASTSIGLAGPYNEQFF
TGTGCCAGCACCTCAATCGGGCTAGCGGGACCTTACAATGAGCAGTTCTTC
>NA|TRBJ1-6|NA|14|TRBV19
CASNGGPEGSPLHF
TGTGCCAGTAACGGGGGACCCGAGGGTTCACCCCTCCACTTT
>NA|TRBJ2-3|TRBD1|16|TRBV9
CASSADRDGSTDTQYF
TGTGCCAGCAGCGCGGACAGGGATGGTAGCACAGATACGCAGTATTTT
>NA|TRBJ1-5|TRBD1|17|TRBV5-5
CASSLDYRGLSNQPQHF
TGTGCCAGCAGCTTGGACTACAGGGGGCTTAGCAATCAGCCCCAGCATTTT
>NA|TRBJ2-1|NA|16|TRBV18
CASSPASTRQNNEQFF
TGTGCCAGCTCACCAGCCAGTACCCGACAAAACAATGAGCAGTTCTTC
>NA|TRBJ1-6|TRBD1|17|TRBV27
CASSLSVRGLPNSPLHF
TGTGCCAGCAGTTTATCAGTCAGGGGGCTTCCTAATTCACCCCTCCACTTT
>NA|TRBJ2-7|NA|14|TRBV2
CASSSQGTSYEQYF
TGTGCCAGCAGTTCACAGGGGACTTCCTACGAGCAGTACTTC
>NA|TRBJ2-3|NA|15|TRBV7-8
CASSTGVFRPDTQYF
TGTGCCAGCAGCACCGGGGTGTTCCGCCCAGATACGCAGTATTTT
>NA|TRBJ2-1|TRBD2|17|TRBV19
CASSTRTSGSTLDEQFF
TGTGCCAGTAGTACACGGACTAGCGGGAGCACCCTGGATGAGCAGTTCTTC
>NA|TRBJ2-5|NA|13|TRBV18
CASSPPNQETQYF
TGTGCCAGCTCACCACCCAACCAAGAGACCCAGTACTTC